The clone carrying this T cell receptor beta chain came up once. Its target is unknown. Additional DNA sequences in this sample encode the identical CDR3. This record comes from a study of shared clonotypes between healthy human individuals. Broader study findings: Rarefaction analysis demonstrated incomplete sorted-subset sequencing notwithstanding large depth.

The junction had 2 bases not matched to a gene; V was cut back by 0 bases and J by 3 bases. There are 15 residues in the CDR3. Germline CDR1 is SGHRS and CDR2 is YFSETQ. Source study methods: Sequence data from immunoSEQ were junction-only and lacked quality scores; consequently, filtering differed. TCRdb's copy holds only in-frame clones and misses some; the assay was immunoSEQ multiplex PCR. The DNA gave D and trimming, while V, J and clone size come from that table. The table lists about 2,500,000 clones, more than 80% of them singletons. The source of this sequence is a man younger than 35 in good health. Sequences were obtained from naive CD4+ T cells sorted from blood. This sample's subset: CD45RA+ positively selected. V gene TRBV5-1 combines with J gene TRBJ2-3; 9 nucleotides match TRBD1. This CDR3 reads CASSLGGQGTDTQYF. DNA of the CDR3: TGCGCCAGCAGCTTGGGGGGACAGGGTACAGATACGCAGTATTTT. Combining the CDR3 with reference TRBV5-1 and TRBJ2-3 gives the whole variable domain KAGVTQTPRYLIKTRGQQVTLSCSPISGHRSVSWYQQTPGQGLQFLFEYFSETQRNKGNFPGRFSGRQFSNSRSEMNVSTLELGDSALYLCASSLGGQGTDTQYFGPGTRLTVL.